This TCR beta chain is from a study of identical twins' blood T cells. The V gene lost 4 bases and the J gene lost 0 bases, with 9 bases spanning the gap. Per the germline V gene, CDR1 is LGHNT and CDR2 is FRNRAP. This CDR3 is 15 amino acids long. The authors' processing: Each donor had about 100,000 to nearly 550,000 clonotypes. MiXCR, run by TCRdb on the 5' RACE reads, gives a single entry per CDR3 protein. TCRdb, rather than the study authors, made the V and J calls. The sample lists about 370,000 distinct CDR3 sequences, about 28% occurring once. General study results and limits: Each donor's most abundant TCRbeta clonotypes shared more CDR3 sequences with her twin than unrelated donors. V gene usage reportedly matched far better within twin pairs than unrelated donors.

This clonotype appeared a few times. Its antigen is currently unknown. The sequencing input was PBMCs. The chain employs TRBV12-5 and TRBJ2-2, with D uncertain. This clonotype was sampled from a woman aged 18 to 55 in good health. The CDR3 coding sequence is TGTGCTAGTGGTTATAGAACCACGAACACCGGGGAGCTGTTTTTT. Amino acid sequence: CASGYRTTNTGELFF. Filled out from reference TRBV12-5 and TRBJ2-2, the complete variable domain reads DARVTQTPRHKVTEMGQEVTMRCQPILGHNTVFWYRQTMMQGLELLAYFRNRAPLDDSGMPKDRFSAEMPDATLATLKIQPSEPRDSAVYFCASGYRTTNTGELFFGEGSRLTVL.